This is a list of T cell receptor beta chains from one sample in a study of blood T cell repertoires in COVID-19. Assay used: immunoSEQ multiplex PCR; TCRdb lists only in-frame clones, some missing. The table includes 150,000 to 190,000 clones, about 88% detected once. Sample: PBMCs or T cells enriched from blood (not recorded which). The source of these receptors is a man aged 45-65 years who had recovered from COVID-19. Both conserved end residues are part of each CDR3. The D gene is left open where the match is weak. Clone size is stated in some rows and not others, as once, few, many or a class when expanded.

TRBJ2-1	TRBD1	.	TRBV28	TGTGCCAGCCACTCGGGACAGGGGTACAATGAGCAGTTCTTC	CASHSGQGYNEQFF
TRBJ2-4	TRBD1	few	TRBV5-4	TGTGCCAGCAGCATGGGACAGGGGGCTAAAAACATTCAGTACTTC	CASSMGQGAKNIQYF
TRBJ1-1	.	.	TRBV29-1	TGCAGCGTCGGCTCACGGATGGGAGTGAACACTGAAGCTTTCTTT	CSVGSRMGVNTEAFF
TRBJ1-1	TRBD1	.	TRBV10-3	TGTGCCATCAGTGAGTCGAAACAGGGGGGCACTGAAGCTTTCTTT	CAISESKQGGTEAFF
TRBJ2-1	.	.	TRBV5-8	TGTGCCAGCAGCTTGGCGCCGGGACAAGGCTCCTACAATGAGCAGTTCTTC	CASSLAPGQGSYNEQFF
TRBJ1-1	TRBD1	.	TRBV7-3	TGTGCCAGCAGCCTGGGACAGCTTAACACTGAAGCTTTCTTT	CASSLGQLNTEAFF
TRBJ1-1	TRBD1	.	TRBV15	TGTGCCACCAGCAGGCAGGGACAGTTGAACACTGAAGCTTTCTTT	CATSRQGQLNTEAFF
TRBJ2-1	TRBD1	.	TRBV29-1	TGCAGCGTGGACCCGGACAGGAAGAATGAGCAGTTCTTC	CSVDPDRKNEQFF
TRBJ1-1	TRBD1	.	TRBV12-3/TRBV12-4	TGTGCCAGCAGTTTGGGACAGCATGCTGAAGCTTTCTTT	CASSLGQHAEAFF
TRBJ1-1	.	.	TRBV7-9	TGTGCCAGCAGCTCCCGACAGGCGAACACTGAAGCTTTCTTT	CASSSRQANTEAFF
TRBJ2-7	TRBD1	.	TRBV5-4	TGTGCCAGCAGCTTCTGGACAGGGGCTGGGGGCGAGCAGTACTTC	CASSFWTGAGGEQYF
TRBJ1-2	.	.	TRBV9	TGTGCCAGCAGCGTAGGGCCGGGGGACGCCTATGGCTACACCTTC	CASSVGPGDAYGYTF
TRBJ1-4	.	.	TRBV5-1	TGCGCCAGCCGCTCGGAGGGGAGGGCTAATGAAAAACTGTTTTTT	CASRSEGRANEKLFF
TRBJ2-3	.	.	TRBV18	TGTGCCAGCTCACAAGGGCAGGGCACGAGGAAGTATACGCAGTATTTT	CASSQGQGTRKYTQYF
TRBJ1-5	.	once	TRBV7-2	TGTGCCAGCAGCCCATCTACAGGGCAGCCCCAGCATTTT	CASSPSTGQPQHF
TRBJ1-5	TRBD1	.	TRBV10-3	TGTGCCATCAGTGCAGGGACAGAAAGCAATCAGCCCCAGCATTTT	CAISAGTESNQPQHF
TRBJ2-1	TRBD1	.	TRBV3-1/TRBV3-2	TGTGCCAGCAGCCAAGAAGGTCAGGGGGCGCGCAATGAGCAGTTCTTC	CASSQEGQGARNEQFF
TRBJ1-1	.	.	TRBV2	TGTGCCAGCAGTGAAGAGTTGAGGGTTAGAACTGAAGCTTTCTTT	CASSEELRVRTEAFF
TRBJ1-2	.	.	TRBV5-1	TGCGCCAGCAGCTTTGGGGGGGATTATGGCTACACCTTC	CASSFGGDYGYTF
TRBJ1-1	.	.	TRBV10-3	TGTGCCATCAAGGACAGACTGAACACTGAAGCTTTCTTT	CAIKDRLNTEAFF
TRBJ1-5	.	once	TRBV5-6	TGTGCCAGCAGTGCCGGGATTTCCAATCAGCCCCAGCATTTT	CASSAGISNQPQHF
TRBJ2-5	TRBD2	.	TRBV7-2	TGTGCCAGCAGCCCCTGGGAGGGTCACCAAGAGACCCAGTACTTC	CASSPWEGHQETQYF
TRBJ2-5	.	.	TRBV18	TGTGCCAGCTCATTTTCCGGGACAAGGGGCCAAGAGACCCAGTACTTC	CASSFSGTRGQETQYF
TRBJ2-5	.	.	TRBV3-1/TRBV3-2	TGTGCCAGCACCAAAGGGGAGGTCTTCGGGACCCAGTACTTC	CASTKGEVFGTQYF
TRBJ1-6	TRBD1	.	TRBV6-1	TGTGCCAGCAGTGATCCGGGACAGGCCTACATATTCCCTAATTCACCCCTCCACTTT	CASSDPGQAYIFPNSPLHF
TRBJ1-1	.	.	TRBV7-6	TGTGCCAGCATGAATCCGGGACACCTTTTGAACACTGAAGCTTTCTTT	CASMNPGHLLNTEAFF
TRBJ1-5	.	.	TRBV4-3	TGCGCCAGCAGCCTCGATCGACAGAACAATCAGCCCCAGCATTTT	CASSLDRQNNQPQHF
TRBJ2-1	.	.	TRBV5-1	TGCGCCAGTCGCAGGCAATCCTCACCTTCCCTTAGCTCCTACAATGAGCAGTTCTTC	CASRRQSSPSLSSYNEQFF
TRBJ1-1	TRBD1	.	TRBV3-1/TRBV3-2	TGTGCCAGCAGCCATAAACAGGGGGCGAACACTGAAGCTTTCTTT	CASSHKQGANTEAFF
TRBJ1-3	.	.	TRBV5-3	TGTGCCAGAAGCCCGGGTCTCCCTGGAAACACCATATATTTT	CARSPGLPGNTIYF
TRBJ2-5	TRBD2	.	TRBV5-1	TGCGCCAGCAGCTTGGCCCCCCTAGCGGGGGGAGAGACCCAGTACTTC	CASSLAPLAGGETQYF
TRBJ2-3	TRBD2	.	TRBV19	TGTGCCAGTAGTTTTCCGGGGGGGGGCACAGATACGCAGTATTTT	CASSFPGGGTDTQYF
TRBJ2-3	.	.	TRBV20-1	TGCAGTGCTAGGAGGGTGGATACGCAGTATTTT	CSARRVDTQYF
TRBJ2-3	.	.	TRBV11-2	TGTGCCAGCAGCTTAGGTAAAACAGGTCGCCTCACAGATACGCAGTATTTT	CASSLGKTGRLTDTQYF
TRBJ2-5	.	.	TRBV4-1	TGCGCCAGCAGCCAAGAGAGGGGACAAAATCCACAAGAGACCCAGTACTTC	CASSQERGQNPQETQYF